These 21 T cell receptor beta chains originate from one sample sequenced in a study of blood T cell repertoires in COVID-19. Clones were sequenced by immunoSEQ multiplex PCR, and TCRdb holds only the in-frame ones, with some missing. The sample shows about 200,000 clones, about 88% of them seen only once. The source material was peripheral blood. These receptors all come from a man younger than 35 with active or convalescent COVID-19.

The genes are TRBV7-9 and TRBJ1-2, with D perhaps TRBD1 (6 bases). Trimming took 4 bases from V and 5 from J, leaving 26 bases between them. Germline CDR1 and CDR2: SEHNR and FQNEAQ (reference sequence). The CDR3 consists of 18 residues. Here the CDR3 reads CASSSPRGRGRRRYGYTF. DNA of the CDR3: TGTGCCAGCAGCTCCCCCAGGGGACGGGGTAGGCGTCGGTATGGCTACACCTTC.

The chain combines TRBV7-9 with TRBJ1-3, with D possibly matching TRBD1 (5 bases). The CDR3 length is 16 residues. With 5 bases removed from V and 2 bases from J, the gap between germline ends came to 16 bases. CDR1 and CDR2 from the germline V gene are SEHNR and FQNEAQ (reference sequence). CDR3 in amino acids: CASSLGGAPPGNTIYF. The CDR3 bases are TGTGCCAGCAGCCTAGGCGGGGCCCCTCCTGGAAACACCATATATTTT. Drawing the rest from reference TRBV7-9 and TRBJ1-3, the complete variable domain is DTGVSQNPRHKITKRGQNVTFRCDPISEHNRLYWYRQTLGQGPEFLTYFQNEAQLEKSRLLSDRFSAERPKGSFSTLEIQRTEQGDSAMYLCASSLGGAPPGNTIYFGEGSWLTVV.

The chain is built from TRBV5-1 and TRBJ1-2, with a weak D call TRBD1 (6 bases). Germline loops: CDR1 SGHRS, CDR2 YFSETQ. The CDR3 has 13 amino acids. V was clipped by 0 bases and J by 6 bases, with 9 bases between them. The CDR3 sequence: CASSLGAGDGYTF. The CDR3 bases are TGCGCCAGCAGCTTGGGGGCAGGGGATGGCTACACCTTC.

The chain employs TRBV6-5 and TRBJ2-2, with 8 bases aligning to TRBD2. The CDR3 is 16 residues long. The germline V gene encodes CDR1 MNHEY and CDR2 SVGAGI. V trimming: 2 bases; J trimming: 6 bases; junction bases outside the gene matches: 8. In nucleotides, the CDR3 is TGTGCCAGCAGTTACAAGGGCGGGAGGAGCGCCGGGGAGCTGTTTTTT. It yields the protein CASSYKGGRSAGELFF.

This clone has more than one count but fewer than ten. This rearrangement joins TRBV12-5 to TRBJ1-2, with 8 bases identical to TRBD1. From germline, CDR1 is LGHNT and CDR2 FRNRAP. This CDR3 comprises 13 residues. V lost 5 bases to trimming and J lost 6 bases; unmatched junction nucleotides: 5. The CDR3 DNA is TGTGCTAGTGGTCGAACAGGGGGAGATGGCTACACCTTC. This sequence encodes CASGRTGGDGYTF. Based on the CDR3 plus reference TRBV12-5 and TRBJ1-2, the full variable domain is DARVTQTPRHKVTEMGQEVTMRCQPILGHNTVFWYRQTMMQGLELLAYFRNRAPLDDSGMPKDRFSAEMPDATLATLKIQPSEPRDSAVYFCASGRTGGDGYTFGSGTRLTVV.

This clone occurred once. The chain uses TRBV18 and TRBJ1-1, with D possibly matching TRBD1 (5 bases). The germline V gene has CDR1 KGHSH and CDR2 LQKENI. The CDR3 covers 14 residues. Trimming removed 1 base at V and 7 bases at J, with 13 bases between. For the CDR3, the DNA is TGTGCCAGCTCACCACGTTGGGGGGATGATGAAGCTTTCTTT. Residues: CASSPRWGDDEAFF.

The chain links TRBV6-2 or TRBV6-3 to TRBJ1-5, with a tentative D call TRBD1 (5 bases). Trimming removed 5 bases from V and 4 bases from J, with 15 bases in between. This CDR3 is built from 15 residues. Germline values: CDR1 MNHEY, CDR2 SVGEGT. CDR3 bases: TGTGCCAGCAGTCAATCCGGGGGAGTAAATCAGCCCCAGCATTTT. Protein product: CASSQSGGVNQPQHF.

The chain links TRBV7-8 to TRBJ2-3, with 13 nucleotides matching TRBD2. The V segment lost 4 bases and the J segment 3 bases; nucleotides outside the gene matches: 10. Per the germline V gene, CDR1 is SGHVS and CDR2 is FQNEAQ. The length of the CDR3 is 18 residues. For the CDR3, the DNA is TGTGCCAGCAGCTCGACTAGCGGGAGGATTATTGTGACAGATACGCAGTATTTT. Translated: CASSSTSGRIIVTDTQYF.

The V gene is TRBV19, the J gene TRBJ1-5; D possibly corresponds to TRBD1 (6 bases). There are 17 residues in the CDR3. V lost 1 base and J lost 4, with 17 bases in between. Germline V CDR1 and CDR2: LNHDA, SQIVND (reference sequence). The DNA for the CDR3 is TGTGCCAGTAGTATAGGGTTAAGGGACATCTCGAATCAGCCCCAGCATTTT. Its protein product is CASSIGLRDISNQPQHF. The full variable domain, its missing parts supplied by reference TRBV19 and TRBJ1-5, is DGGITQSPKYLFRKEGQNVTLSCEQNLNHDAMYWYRQDPGQGLRLIYYSQIVNDFQKGDIAEGYSVSREKKESFPLTVTSAQKNPTAFYLCASSIGLRDISNQPQHFGDGTRLSIL.

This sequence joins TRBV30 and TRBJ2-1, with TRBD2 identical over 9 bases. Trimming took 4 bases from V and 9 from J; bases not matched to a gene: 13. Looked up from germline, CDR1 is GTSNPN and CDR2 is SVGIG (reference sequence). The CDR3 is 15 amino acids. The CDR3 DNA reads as TGTGCCTGGAACCCATTAGCGGGAGTCCGCGGTGAGCAGTTCTTC. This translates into CAWNPLAGVRGEQFF.

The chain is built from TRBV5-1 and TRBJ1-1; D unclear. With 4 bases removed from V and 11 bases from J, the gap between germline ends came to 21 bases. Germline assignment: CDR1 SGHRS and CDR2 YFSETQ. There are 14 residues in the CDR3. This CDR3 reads CASSQDGFGRWAFF. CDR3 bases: TGCGCCAGCAGCCAGGATGGTTTTGGCCGATGGGCTTTCTTT.

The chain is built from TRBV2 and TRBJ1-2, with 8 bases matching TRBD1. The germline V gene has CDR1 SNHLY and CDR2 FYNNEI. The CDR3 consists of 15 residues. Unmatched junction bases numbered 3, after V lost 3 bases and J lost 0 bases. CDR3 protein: CASSEDRAANYGYTF. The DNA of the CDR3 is TGTGCCAGCAGTGAGGACAGGGCGGCTAACTATGGCTACACCTTC.

This CDR3 is CASRGPSGNTIYF. Written as DNA, the CDR3 is TGTGCCTCTAGGGGTCCCTCTGGAAACACCATATATTTT. This sequence joins TRBV19 and TRBJ1-3; D possibly corresponds to TRBD1 (5 bases). The germline V gene encodes CDR1 LNHDA and CDR2 SQIVND (reference sequence). This CDR3 has 13 residues. The V end was cut by 11 bases, the J end by 0 bases, with 11 bases between.

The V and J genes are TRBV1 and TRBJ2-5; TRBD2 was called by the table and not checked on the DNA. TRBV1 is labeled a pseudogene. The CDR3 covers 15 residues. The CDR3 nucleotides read TGCACCAGCCGACCGGGACTCTCTTCGGGAGAGACCCAGTACTTC. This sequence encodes CTSRPGLSSGETQYF.

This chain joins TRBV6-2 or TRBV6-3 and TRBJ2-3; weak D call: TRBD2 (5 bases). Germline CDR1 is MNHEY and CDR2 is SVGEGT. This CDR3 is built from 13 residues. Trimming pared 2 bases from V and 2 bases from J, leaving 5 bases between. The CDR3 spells CASSYRDTDTQYF. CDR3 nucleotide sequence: TGTGCCAGCAGTTACCGGGACACAGATACGCAGTATTTT.

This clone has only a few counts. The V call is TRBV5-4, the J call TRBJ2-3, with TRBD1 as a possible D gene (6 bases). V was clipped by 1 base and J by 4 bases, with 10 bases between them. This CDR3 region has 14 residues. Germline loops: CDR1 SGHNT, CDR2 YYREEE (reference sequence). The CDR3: CASSLRDTPDTQYF. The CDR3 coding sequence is TGTGCCAGCAGCTTGAGGGACACCCCAGATACGCAGTATTTT.

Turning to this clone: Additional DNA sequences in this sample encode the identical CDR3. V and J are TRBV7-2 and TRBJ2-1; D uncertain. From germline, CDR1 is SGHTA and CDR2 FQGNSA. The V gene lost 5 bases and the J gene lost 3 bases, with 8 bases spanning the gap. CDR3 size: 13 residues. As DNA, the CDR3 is TGTGCCAGCAGCCCTCGGAGCTACAATGAGCAGTTCTTC. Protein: CASSPRSYNEQFF.

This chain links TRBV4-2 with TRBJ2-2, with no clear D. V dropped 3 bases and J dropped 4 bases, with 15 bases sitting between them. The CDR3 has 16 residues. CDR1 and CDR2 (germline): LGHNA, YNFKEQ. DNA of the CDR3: TGTGCCAGCAGCCAGGCTACTACCGACCCCACCGGGGAGCTGTTTTTT. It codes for CASSQATTDPTGELFF.

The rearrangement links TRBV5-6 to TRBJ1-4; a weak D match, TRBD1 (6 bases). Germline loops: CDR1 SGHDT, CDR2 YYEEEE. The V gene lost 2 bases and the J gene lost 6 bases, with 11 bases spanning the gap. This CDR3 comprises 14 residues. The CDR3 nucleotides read TGTGCCAGCAGCTTTTACAGGGCGGATGAAAAACTGTTTTTT. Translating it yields CASSFYRADEKLFF. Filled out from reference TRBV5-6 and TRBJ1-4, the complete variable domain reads DAGVTQSPTHLIKTRGQQVTLRCSPKSGHDTVSWYQQALGQGPQFIFQYYEEEERQRGNFPDRFSGHQFPNYSSELNVNALLLGDSALYLCASSFYRADEKLFFGSGTQLSVL.

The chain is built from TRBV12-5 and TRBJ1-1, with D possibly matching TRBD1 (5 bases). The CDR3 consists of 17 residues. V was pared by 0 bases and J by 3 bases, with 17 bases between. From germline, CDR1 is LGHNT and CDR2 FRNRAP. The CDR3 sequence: CASGLVPGLHGDTEAFF. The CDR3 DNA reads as TGTGCTAGTGGTTTGGTACCGGGACTCCACGGGGACACTGAAGCTTTCTTT.

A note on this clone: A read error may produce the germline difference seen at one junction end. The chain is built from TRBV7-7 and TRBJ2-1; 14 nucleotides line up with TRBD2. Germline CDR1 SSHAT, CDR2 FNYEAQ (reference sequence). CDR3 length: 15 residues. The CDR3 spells CASSRGLAGVNEQFF. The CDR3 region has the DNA TGTGCTAGCAGCAGGGGACTAGCGGGAGTCAATGAGCAGTTCTTC.